This T cell receptor (beta chain) was recorded in a study of CD8 T cells in Susac syndrome. The V end was cut by 6 bases, the J end by 4 bases, with 15 bases between. This CDR3 comprises 14 residues. Germline V gene sequence: CDR1 SQVTM, CDR2 ANQGSEA. When the RNA was reverse transcribed, random hexamers were used with an input of roughly 0.5 to 1 ug. TCRdb independently ran MiXCR on the immunoSEQ multiplex PCR reads; one entry per CDR3 protein. The repertoire holds around 170,000 distinct CDR3 sequences, with 95% as singletons. The specimen was CD8+ T cells from PBMCs. The sequence was collected from a human donor with Susac syndrome. V gene TRBV29-1 combines with J gene TRBJ2-2; no firm D call. CDR3 DNA sequence: TGCAGCGTCAGTGTTCAGCTGGGCACCGGGGAGCTGTTTTTT. Translated, it gives CSVSVQLGTGELFF.